This T cell receptor beta chain was sequenced for a study of fetal regulatory T cell absence and autoimmunity. Details on this clone: Its antigen is unidentified.

The survey-level immunoSEQ assay was used. Clones were sequenced by immunoSEQ multiplex PCR, and TCRdb holds only the in-frame ones, with some missing. Of some 87,000 clones detected, about two thirds appear once; the ten largest clones hold roughly 2%. Study results and caveats: Pancreas and cord blood did not differ much in TRB family usage. In IPEX syndrome, oligoclonal enrichment was read as supporting prenatal antigen-driven autoimmunity in the pancreas. Pancreas TCRs were oligoclonally enriched versus cord blood, some clones over 95-fold.

CDR3 length equals 15 residues. Germline assignment: CDR1 PRHDT and CDR2 FYEKMQ (reference sequence). V gave up 5 bases and J gave up 4 bases; unmatched junction bases: 11. Sequenced input: pancreas tissue. The sequence derives from a male donor with IPEX syndrome. The gene calls are TRBV13 and TRBJ2-7, with 7 bases lining up with TRBD1. The CDR3 here is CASSASQGGLYEQYF. The CDR3 DNA reads as TGTGCCAGCAGCGCCTCCCAAGGGGGCTTGTACGAGCAGTACTTC.